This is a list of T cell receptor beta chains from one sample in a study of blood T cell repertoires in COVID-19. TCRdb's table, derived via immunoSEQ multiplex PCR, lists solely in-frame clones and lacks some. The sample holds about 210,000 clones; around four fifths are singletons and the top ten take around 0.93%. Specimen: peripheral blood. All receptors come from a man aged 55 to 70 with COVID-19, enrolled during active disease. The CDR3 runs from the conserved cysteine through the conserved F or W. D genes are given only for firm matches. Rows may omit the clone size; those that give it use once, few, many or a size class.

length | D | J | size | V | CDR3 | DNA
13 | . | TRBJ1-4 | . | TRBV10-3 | CAISGQGTEKLFF | TGTGCCATCAGTGGGCAGGGCACTGAAAAACTGTTTTTT
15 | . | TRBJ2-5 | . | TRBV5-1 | CASSLVRRDQETQYF | TGCGCCAGCAGCTTGGTGAGGCGGGACCAAGAGACCCAGTACTTC
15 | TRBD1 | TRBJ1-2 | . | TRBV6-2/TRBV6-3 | CASSRPGQTKVGYTF | TGTGCCAGCAGTCGCCCGGGACAGACAAAAGTCGGCTACACCTTC
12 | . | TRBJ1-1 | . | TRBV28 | CASSLARGEAFF | TGTGCCAGCAGTTTGGCCAGGGGAGAAGCTTTCTTT
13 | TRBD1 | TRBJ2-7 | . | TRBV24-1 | CATSDRGSYEQYF | TGTGCCACCTCTGACAGGGGGTCCTACGAGCAGTACTTC
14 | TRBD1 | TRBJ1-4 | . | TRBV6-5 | CASTKTTGGEKLFF | TGTGCCAGCACTAAGACGACAGGGGGCGAAAAACTGTTTTTT
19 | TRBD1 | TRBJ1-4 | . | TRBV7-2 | CASSLALPGQGVSNEKLFF | TGTGCCAGCAGCTTAGCGCTTCCGGGACAGGGGGTTAGTAATGAAAAACTGTTTTTT
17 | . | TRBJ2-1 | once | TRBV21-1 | CASSPVAWDNSYNEQFF | TGTGCCAGCAGCCCTGTAGCGTGGGACAACTCCTACAATGAGCAGTTCTTC
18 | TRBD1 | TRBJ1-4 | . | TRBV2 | CASSETLGQAATNEKLFF | TGTGCCAGCAGTGAAACCCTGGGACAGGCTGCAACTAATGAAAAACTGTTTTTT
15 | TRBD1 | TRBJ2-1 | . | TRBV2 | CASKWDRGQSDEQFF | TGTGCCAGCAAATGGGACAGGGGGCAATCCGATGAGCAGTTCTTC
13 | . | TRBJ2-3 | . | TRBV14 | CASGPRGTDTQYF | TGTGCCAGCGGACCCAGGGGAACAGATACGCAGTATTTT
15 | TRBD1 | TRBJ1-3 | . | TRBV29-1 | CSVEYPGQGRNTIYF | TGCAGCGTTGAATACCCGGGACAGGGCCGAAACACCATATATTTT
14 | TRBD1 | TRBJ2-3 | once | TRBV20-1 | CSASSQGATDTQYF | TGCAGTGCTAGTAGTCAGGGGGCGACAGATACGCAGTATTTT
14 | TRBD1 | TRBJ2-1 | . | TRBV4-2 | CASSQGQGIDEQFF | TGTGCCAGCAGCCAAGGACAGGGTATTGATGAGCAGTTCTTC
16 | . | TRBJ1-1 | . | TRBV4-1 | CASSQDQGGKNTEAFF | TGCGCCAGCAGCCAAGATCAGGGCGGGAAGAACACTGAAGCTTTCTTT
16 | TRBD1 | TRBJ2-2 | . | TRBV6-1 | CASSDLRGRDTGELFF | TGTGCCAGCAGTGACCTCAGGGGGCGAGACACCGGGGAGCTGTTTTTT
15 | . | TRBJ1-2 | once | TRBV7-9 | CASSPGTAFTYGYTF | TGTGCCAGCAGCCCGGGAACTGCTTTTACCTATGGCTACACCTTC
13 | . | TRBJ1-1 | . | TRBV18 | CASSPQGRGEAFF | TGTGCCAGCTCACCACAGGGTAGGGGTGAAGCTTTCTTT
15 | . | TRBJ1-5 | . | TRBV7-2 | CASSLVVGKNQPQHF | TGTGCCAGCAGCTTAGTAGTCGGGAAAAATCAGCCCCAGCATTTT
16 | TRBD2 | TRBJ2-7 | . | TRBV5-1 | CASSSGGGVSIGEQYF | TGCGCCAGCAGCTCGGGAGGCGGGGTCTCGATTGGCGAGCAGTACTTC
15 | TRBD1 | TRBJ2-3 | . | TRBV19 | CASRTTGSSTDTQYF | TGTGCCAGTAGAACGACAGGGTCTAGCACAGATACGCAGTATTTT
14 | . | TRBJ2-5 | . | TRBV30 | CAWKGGGLGETQYF | TGTGCCTGGAAGGGTGGGGGGTTAGGAGAGACCCAGTACTTC
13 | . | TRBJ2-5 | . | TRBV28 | CASSLPRRETQYF | TGTGCCAGCAGTCTCCCCCGTCGGGAGACCCAGTACTTC
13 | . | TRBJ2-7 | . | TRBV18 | CASSPRSSYEQYF | TGTGCCAGCTCACCAAGGAGCTCCTACGAGCAGTACTTC
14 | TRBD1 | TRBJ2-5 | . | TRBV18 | CASSPGQGGETQYF | TGTGCCAGCTCACCCGGACAGGGGGGGGAGACCCAGTACTTC
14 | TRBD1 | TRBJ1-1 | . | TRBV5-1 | CASSLQGATGEAFF | TGCGCCAGCAGCTTACAGGGGGCGACCGGTGAAGCTTTCTTT
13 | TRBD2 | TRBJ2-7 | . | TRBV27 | CASSPGGKDEQYF | TGTGCCAGCAGCCCCGGGGGGAAGGACGAGCAGTACTTC
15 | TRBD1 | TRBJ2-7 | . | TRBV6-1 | CASSEFGTEPYEQYF | TGTGCCAGCAGTGAGTTCGGGACAGAACCGTACGAGCAGTACTTC
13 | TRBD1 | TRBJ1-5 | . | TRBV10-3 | CAISLTGNQPQHF | TGTGCCATCAGCCTGACAGGGAATCAGCCCCAGCATTTT
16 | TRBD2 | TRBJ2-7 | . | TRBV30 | CAWSPLRTSGSYEQYF | TGTGCCTGGAGTCCTCTTAGGACTAGCGGATCCTACGAGCAGTACTTC
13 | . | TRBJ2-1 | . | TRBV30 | CAWSHFQGYEQFF | TGTGCCTGGAGTCACTTTCAGGGGTATGAGCAGTTCTTC
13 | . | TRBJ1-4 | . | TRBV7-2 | CASSFRVGEKLFF | TGTGCCAGCAGCTTCAGGGTCGGCGAAAAACTGTTTTTT
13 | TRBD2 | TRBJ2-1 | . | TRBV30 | CAWRPIAGFEQFF | TGTGCCTGGAGACCCATAGCGGGTTTTGAGCAGTTCTTC
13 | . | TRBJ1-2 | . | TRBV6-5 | CASSYSAGRGYTF | TGTGCCAGCAGTTACTCGGCGGGGCGAGGCTACACCTTC
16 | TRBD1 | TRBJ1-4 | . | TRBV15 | CATSRGIQGGSEKLFF | TGTGCCACCAGCAGAGGGATACAGGGGGGTAGTGAAAAACTGTTTTTT
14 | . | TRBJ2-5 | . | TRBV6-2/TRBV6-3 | CASSYFHFQETQYF | TGTGCCAGCAGTTACTTCCATTTCCAAGAGACCCAGTACTTC
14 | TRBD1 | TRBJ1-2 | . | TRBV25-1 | CASREGQGRGGYTF | TGTGCCAGCAGGGAGGGACAGGGACGGGGCGGCTACACCTTC
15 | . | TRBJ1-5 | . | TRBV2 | CASSPRAGGNQPQHF | TGTGCCAGCAGTCCCCGCGCAGGCGGGAATCAGCCCCAGCATTTT
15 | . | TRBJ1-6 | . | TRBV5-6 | CASSWGGLDNSPLHF | TGTGCCAGCAGCTGGGGGGGCTTAGATAATTCACCCCTCCACTTT
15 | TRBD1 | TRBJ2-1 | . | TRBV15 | CATSRPGTGKDEQFF | TGTGCCACCAGCAGACCCGGGACAGGGAAGGATGAGCAGTTCTTC
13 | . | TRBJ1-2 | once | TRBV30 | CAWSVGPTYGYTF | TGTGCCTGGAGTGTGGGGCCCACGTATGGCTACACCTTC
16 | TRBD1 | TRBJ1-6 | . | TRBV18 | CASSRTGPQSSSPLHF | TGTGCCAGCTCAAGGACAGGGCCCCAGTCAAGTTCACCCCTCCACTTT
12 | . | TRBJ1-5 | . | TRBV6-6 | CASTKEGRPQHF | TGTGCCAGCACCAAGGAGGGACGGCCCCAGCATTTT
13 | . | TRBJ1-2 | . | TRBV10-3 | CAITGGDFYGYTF | TGTGCCATCACCGGAGGAGATTTCTATGGCTACACCTTC
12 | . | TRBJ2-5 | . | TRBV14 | CASSPLGATQYF | TGTGCCAGCAGCCCCTTGGGGGCGACCCAGTACTTC
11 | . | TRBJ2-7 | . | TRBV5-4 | CASSSNYEQYF | TGTGCCAGCAGTTCCAATTACGAGCAGTACTTC
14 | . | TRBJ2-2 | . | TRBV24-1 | CATRRAGETGELFF | TGTGCCACCAGGAGGGCAGGGGAAACCGGGGAGCTGTTTTTT
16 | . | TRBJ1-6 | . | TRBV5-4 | CASSPDSSSYNSPLHF | TGTGCCAGCAGCCCAGACTCCAGCTCCTATAATTCACCCCTCCACTTT
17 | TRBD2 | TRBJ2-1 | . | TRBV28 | CASSLIGTSGPYNEQFF | TGTGCCAGCAGTTTAATAGGGACTAGCGGGCCCTACAATGAGCAGTTCTTC
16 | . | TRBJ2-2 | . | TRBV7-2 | CASSLATDRSTGELFF | TGTGCCAGCAGCTTAGCTACTGATAGGAGCACCGGGGAGCTGTTTTTT
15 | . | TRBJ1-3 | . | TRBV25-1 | CASSALGASGNTIYF | TGTGCCAGCAGTGCGTTGGGGGCCTCTGGAAACACCATATATTTT
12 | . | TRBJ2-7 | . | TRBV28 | CASEGVTYEQYF | TGTGCCAGCGAGGGAGTAACCTACGAGCAGTACTTC
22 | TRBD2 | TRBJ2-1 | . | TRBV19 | CASSIVKLAGGPSLISYNEQFF | TGTGCCAGTAGTATAGTAAAACTAGCGGGAGGACCTTCTCTAATCTCCTACAATGAGCAGTTCTTC
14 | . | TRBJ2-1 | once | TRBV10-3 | CAVGVLRGFNEQFF | TGTGCCGTCGGCGTTCTCCGAGGGTTCAATGAGCAGTTCTTC
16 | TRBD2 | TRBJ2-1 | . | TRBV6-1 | CASSAAKREVYNEQFF | TGTGCCAGCAGTGCTGCTAAACGGGAGGTCTACAATGAGCAGTTCTTC
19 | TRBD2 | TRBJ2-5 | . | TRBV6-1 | CASSEGLAGVGTRKETQYF | TGTGCCAGCAGTGAGGGACTAGCGGGAGTAGGGACGCGGAAAGAGACCCAGTACTTC
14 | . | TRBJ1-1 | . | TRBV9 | CASSVGQGPLEAFF | TGTGCCAGCAGCGTAGGGCAGGGTCCTTTAGAAGCTTTCTTT